This T cell receptor beta chain comes out of a study of cytomegalovirus exposure and HLA in healthy donors. Though probably carrying unrecorded immune exposures, donors were nominally healthy at sampling. Whole-study findings and limits: A later look showed TCR association rates differing by HLA locus, highest for DRB1 and lowest for HLA-C. Sequencing probably produced one cluster of sequence variants that were highly shared. Around 160 TCR beta chains were listed as cytomegalovirus-associated.

A multiplex PCR was run with 60 Vbeta primers and 13 Jbeta primers. Using immunoSEQ multiplex PCR, the repertoire was profiled, and TCRdb retains in-frame clones only, with some absent. Of some 76,000 clones in the sample, 86% were seen once. This clone turned up a few times. Its antigen is undetermined. Germline V gene data show CDR1 as SGHRS and CDR2 as YFSETQ. Unmatched junction bases numbered 8, after V lost 4 bases and J lost 2 bases. The CDR3 consists of 15 residues. The chain is built from TRBV5-1 and TRBJ2-5, with TRBD1 identical over 7 bases. The clonotype was recovered from a woman aged 30 to 39 in good health and CMV-seronegative. Sequencing was performed on PBMCs. The CDR3 loop is CASSGNRGWQETQYF. For the CDR3, the DNA is TGCGCCAGCAGCGGGAACAGGGGATGGCAAGAGACCCAGTACTTC.